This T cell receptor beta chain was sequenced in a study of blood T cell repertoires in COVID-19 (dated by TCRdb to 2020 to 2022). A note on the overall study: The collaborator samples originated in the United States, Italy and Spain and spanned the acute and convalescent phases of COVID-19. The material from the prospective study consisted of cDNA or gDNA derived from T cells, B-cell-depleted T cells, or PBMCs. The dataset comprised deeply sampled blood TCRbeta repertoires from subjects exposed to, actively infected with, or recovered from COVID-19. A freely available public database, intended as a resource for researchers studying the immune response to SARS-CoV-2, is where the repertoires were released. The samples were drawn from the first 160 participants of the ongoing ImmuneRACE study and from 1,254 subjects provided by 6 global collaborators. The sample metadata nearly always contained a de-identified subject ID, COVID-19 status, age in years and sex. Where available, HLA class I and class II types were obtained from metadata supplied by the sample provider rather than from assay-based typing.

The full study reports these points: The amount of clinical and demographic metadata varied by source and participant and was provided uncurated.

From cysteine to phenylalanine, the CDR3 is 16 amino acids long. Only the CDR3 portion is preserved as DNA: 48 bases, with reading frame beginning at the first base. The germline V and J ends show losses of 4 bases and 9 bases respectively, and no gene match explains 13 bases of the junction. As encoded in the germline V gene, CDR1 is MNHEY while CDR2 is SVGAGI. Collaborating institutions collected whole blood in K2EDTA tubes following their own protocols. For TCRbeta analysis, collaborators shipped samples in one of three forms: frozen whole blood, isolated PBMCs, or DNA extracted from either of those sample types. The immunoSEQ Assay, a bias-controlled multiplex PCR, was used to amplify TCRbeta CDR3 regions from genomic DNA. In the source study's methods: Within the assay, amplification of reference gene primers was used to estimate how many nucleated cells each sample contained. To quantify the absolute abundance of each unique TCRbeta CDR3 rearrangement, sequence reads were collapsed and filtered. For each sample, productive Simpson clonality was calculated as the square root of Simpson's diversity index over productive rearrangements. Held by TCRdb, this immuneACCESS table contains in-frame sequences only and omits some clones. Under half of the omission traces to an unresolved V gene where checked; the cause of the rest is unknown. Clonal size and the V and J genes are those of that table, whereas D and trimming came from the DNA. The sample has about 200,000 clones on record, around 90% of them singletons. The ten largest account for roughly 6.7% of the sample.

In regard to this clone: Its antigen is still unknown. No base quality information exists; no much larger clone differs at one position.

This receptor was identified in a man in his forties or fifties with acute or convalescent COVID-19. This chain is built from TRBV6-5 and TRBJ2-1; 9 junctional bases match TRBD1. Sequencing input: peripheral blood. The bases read TGTGCCAGCAGTTCGCCGGGACAGGGAATCACGGGTGAGCAGTTCTTC. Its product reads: CASSSPGQGITGEQFF.